The present T cell receptor (beta chain) was sequenced within a study of blood T cell repertoires in COVID-19. Study-wide background: The United States, Italy and Spain provided the acute and convalescent COVID-19 samples. PBMCs, B-cell-depleted T cells, or T cells were the source of the cDNA or gDNA that made up the material.

Methods used by the authors: Amplified reference gene primers provided the basis for estimating nucleated cell counts. The assay was immunoSEQ multiplex PCR, and TCRdb's table has in-frame clones only and misses some. V, J and clone size were drawn from that table, and D and trimming were deduced from the DNA. Counted here are about 200,000 clones, approximately 84% occurring once; the ten biggest clones make up 6.9%. Deletions cut 4 bases from V and 5 bases from J, with 8 bases between. This CDR3 spans 13 amino acids. Sequenced sample: peripheral blood. V and J are TRBV12-3 or TRBV12-4 and TRBJ2-2; D is ambiguous. The receptor comes from a human donor with acute or convalescent COVID-19. The donor label of this sample is uncertain. CDR3: CASSWRWTGELFF. CDR3 in DNA: TGTGCCAGCAGTTGGCGGTGGACCGGGGAGCTGTTTTTT.